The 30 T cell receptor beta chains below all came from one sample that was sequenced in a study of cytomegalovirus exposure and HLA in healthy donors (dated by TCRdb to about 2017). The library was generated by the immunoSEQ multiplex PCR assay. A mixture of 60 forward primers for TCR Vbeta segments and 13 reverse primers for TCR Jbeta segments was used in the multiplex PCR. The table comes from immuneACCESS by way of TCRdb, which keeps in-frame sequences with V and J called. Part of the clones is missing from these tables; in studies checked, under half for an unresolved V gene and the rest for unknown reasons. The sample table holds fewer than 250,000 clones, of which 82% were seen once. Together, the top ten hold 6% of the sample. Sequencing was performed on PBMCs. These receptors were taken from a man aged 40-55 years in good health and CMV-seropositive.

CDR3 nucleotide sequence: TGCGCCAGCAGCCAAGTTGGAACAGGGGGCCCCCAAGAGACCCAGTACTTC. Amino acids: CASSQVGTGGPQETQYF. The chain combines TRBV4-1 with TRBJ2-5; 9 bases line up with TRBD1. This CDR3 contains 17 residues. J was trimmed by 1 base and V by 1 base; bases with no gene match: 7. Germline V lookup: CDR1 MGHRA, CDR2 YSYEKL.

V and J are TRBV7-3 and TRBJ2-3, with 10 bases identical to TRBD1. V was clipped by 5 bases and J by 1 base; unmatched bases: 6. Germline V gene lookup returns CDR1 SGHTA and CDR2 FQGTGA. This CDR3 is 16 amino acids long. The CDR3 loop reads CASSLRTGGGTDTQYF. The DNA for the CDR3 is TGTGCCAGCAGCCTACGGACAGGGGGTGGCACAGATACGCAGTATTTT.

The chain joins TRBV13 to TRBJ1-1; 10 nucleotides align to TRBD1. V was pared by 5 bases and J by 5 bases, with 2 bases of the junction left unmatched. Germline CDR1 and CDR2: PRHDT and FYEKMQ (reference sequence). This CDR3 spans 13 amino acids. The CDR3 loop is CASSADRGTEAFF. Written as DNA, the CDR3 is TGTGCCAGCAGCGCGGACAGGGGGACTGAAGCTTTCTTT.

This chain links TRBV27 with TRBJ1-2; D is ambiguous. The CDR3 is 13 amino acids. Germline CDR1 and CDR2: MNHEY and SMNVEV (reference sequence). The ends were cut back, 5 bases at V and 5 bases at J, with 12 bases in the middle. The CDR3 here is CASSPTSTYGYTF. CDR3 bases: TGTGCCAGCAGTCCGACATCCACTTATGGCTACACCTTC.

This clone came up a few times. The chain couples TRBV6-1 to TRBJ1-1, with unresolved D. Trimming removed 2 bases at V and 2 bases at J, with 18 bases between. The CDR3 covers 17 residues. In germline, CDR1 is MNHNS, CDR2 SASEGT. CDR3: CASSEKIRVFTNTEAFF. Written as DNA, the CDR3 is TGTGCCAGCAGTGAAAAAATCCGGGTCTTCACAAACACTGAAGCTTTCTTT.

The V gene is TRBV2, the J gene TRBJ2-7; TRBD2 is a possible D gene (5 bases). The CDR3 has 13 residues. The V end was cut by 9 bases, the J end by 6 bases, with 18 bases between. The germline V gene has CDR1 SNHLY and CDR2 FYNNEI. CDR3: CASGREGEGEQYV. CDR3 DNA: TGTGCCAGTGGCAGAGAGGGAGAGGGCGAGCAGTACGTC.

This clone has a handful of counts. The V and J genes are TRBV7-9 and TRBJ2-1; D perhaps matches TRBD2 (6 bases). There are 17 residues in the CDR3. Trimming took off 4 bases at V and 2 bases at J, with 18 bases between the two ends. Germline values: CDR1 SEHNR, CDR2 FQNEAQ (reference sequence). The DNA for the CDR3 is TGTGCCAGCAGCTCGGTAGGGACGGGAGTCGCCTACAATGAGCAGTTCTTC. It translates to CASSSVGTGVAYNEQFF.

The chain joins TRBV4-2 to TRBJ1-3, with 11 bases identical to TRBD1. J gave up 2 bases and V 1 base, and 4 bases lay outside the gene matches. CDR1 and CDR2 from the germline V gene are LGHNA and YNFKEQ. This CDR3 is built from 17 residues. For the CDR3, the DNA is TGTGCCAGCAGCCAAGCTGGACAGGGGGCAGCTGGAAACACCATATATTTT. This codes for CASSQAGQGAAGNTIYF.

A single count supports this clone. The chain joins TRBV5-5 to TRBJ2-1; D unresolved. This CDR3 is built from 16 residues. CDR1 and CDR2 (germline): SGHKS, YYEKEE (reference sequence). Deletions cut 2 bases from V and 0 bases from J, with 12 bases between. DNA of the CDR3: TGTGCCAGCAGCTTTAGCCCAGCGAGCTCCTACAATGAGCAGTTCTTC. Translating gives CASSFSPASSYNEQFF.

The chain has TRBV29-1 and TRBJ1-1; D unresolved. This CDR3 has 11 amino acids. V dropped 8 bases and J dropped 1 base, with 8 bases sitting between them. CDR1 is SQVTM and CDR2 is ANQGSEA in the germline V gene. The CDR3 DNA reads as TGCAGCACAAAAAGGAACACTGAAGCTTTCTTT. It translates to CSTKRNTEAFF.

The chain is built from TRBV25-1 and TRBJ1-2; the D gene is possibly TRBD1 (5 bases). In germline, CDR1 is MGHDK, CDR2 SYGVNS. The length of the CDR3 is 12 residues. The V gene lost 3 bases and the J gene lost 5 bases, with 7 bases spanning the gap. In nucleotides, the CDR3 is TGTGCCAGCAGTGACGGGGGGTATGGCTACACCTTC. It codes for CASSDGGYGYTF.

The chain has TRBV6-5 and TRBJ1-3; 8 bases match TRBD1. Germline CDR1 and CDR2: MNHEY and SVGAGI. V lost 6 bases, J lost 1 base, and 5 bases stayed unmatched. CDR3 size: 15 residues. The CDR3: CASRADRGSGNTIYF. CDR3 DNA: TGTGCCAGCAGAGCCGACAGGGGATCTGGAAACACCATATATTTT.

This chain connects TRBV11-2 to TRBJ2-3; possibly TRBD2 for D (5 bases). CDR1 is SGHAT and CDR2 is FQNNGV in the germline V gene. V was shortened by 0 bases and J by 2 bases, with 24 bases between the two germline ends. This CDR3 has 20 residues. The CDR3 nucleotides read TGTGCCAGCAGCTTAGATCCGAGGGCGCTTGGGCCCCCACACACAGATACGCAGTATTTT. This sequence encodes CASSLDPRALGPPHTDTQYF.

CDR3: CASSHIRDNGMIYARGYTF. In DNA, the CDR3 is TGTGCCAGCAGTCATATCCGGGACAACGGTATGATTTACGCGCGTGGCTACACCTTC. The V gene is TRBV11-2, the J gene TRBJ1-2; a possible D gene is TRBD1 (6 bases). CDR1 and CDR2 (germline): SGHAT, FQNNGV. The CDR3 is 19 residues long. V was clipped by 6 bases and J by 7 bases, with 33 bases between them.

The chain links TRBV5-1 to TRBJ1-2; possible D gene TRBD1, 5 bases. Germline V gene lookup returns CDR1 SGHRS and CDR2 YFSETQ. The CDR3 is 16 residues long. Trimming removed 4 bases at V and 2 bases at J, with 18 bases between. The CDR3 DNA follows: TGCGCCAGCAGCCAGGGCCCAATAGAGCTAAACTATGGCTACACCTTC. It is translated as CASSQGPIELNYGYTF. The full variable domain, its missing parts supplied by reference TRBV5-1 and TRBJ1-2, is KAGVTQTPRYLIKTRGQQVTLSCSPISGHRSVSWYQQTPGQGLQFLFEYFSETQRNKGNFPGRFSGRQFSNSRSEMNVSTLELGDSALYLCASSQGPIELNYGYTFGSGTRLTVV.

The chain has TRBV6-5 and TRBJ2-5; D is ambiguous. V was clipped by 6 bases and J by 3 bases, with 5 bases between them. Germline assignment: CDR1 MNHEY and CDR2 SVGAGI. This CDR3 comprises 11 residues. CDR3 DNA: TGTGCCAGCAGACTCGAAGAGACCCAGTACTTC. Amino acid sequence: CASRLEETQYF.

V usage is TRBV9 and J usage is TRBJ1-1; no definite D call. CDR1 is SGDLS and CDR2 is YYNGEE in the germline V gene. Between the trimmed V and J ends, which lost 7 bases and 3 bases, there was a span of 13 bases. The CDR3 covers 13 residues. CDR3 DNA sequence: TGTGCCAGCGGGAGCTCCGGTCACACTGAAGCTTTCTTT. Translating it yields CASGSSGHTEAFF.

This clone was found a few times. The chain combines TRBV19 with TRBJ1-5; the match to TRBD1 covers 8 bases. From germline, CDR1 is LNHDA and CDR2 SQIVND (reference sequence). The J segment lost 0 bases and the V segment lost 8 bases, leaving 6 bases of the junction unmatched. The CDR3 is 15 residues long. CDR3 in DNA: TGTGCCAGTGGTAAGACAGGGGATAGCAATCAGCCCCAGCATTTT. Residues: CASGKTGDSNQPQHF.

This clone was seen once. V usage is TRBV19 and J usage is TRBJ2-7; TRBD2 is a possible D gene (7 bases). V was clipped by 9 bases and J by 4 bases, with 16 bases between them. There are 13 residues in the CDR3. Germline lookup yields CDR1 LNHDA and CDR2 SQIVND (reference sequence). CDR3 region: CARGGGSGYEQYV. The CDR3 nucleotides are TGTGCCAGGGGAGGGGGGAGTGGGTACGAGCAGTACGTC.

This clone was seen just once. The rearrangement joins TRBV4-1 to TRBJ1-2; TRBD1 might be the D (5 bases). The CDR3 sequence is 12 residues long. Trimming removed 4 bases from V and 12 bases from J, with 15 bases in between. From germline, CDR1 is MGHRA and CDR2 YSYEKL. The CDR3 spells CASSPPGGPDTF. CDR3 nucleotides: TGCGCCAGCAGCCCCCCCGGGGGTCCGGACACCTTC.

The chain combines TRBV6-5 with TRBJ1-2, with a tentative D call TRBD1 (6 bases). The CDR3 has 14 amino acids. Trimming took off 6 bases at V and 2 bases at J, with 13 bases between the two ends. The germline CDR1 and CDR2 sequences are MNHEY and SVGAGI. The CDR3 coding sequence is TGTGCCAGCAGGGAGACAGGAGTCAACTATGGCTACACCTTC. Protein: CASRETGVNYGYTF.

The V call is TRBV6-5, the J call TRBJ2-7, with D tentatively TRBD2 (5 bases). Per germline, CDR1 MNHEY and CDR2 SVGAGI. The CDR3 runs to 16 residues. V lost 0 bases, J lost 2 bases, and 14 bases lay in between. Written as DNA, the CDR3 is TGTGCCAGCAGTTACTCGGTTCTAGCCGACACCTACGAGCAGTACTTC. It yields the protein CASSYSVLADTYEQYF.

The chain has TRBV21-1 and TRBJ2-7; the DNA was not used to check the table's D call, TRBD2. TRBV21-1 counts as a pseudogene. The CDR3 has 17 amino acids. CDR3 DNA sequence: TGTGCCAGCAGCAAAGAGATTTGGTGGCGGTTCTCCTACGAGCAGTACGTC. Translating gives CASSKEIWWRFSYEQYV.

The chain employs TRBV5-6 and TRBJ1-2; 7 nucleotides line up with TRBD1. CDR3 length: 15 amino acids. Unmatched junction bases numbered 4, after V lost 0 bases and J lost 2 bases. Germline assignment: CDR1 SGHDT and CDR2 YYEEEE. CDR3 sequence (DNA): TGTGCCAGCAGCTTGGGGTCAGGGGGGAACTATGGCTACACCTTC. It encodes CASSLGSGGNYGYTF.

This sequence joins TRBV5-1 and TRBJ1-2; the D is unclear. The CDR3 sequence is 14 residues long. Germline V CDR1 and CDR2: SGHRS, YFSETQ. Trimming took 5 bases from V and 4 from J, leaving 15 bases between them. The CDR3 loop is CASSLVSSPYGYTF. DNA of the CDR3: TGCGCCAGCAGTCTGGTATCCAGTCCCTATGGCTACACCTTC.

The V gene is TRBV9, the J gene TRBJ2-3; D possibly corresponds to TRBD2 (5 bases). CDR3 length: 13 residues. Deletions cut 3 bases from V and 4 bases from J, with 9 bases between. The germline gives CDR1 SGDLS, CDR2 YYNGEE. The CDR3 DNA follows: TGTGCCAGCAGCGGTGGACTCTCAGATACGCAGTATTTT. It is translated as CASSGGLSDTQYF.

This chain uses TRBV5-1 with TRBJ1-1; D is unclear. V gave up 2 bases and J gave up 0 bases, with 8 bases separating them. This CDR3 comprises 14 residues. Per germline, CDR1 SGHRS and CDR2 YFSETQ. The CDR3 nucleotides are TGCGCCAGCAGCTTCACATTCATGAACACTGAAGCTTTCTTT. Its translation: CASSFTFMNTEAFF.

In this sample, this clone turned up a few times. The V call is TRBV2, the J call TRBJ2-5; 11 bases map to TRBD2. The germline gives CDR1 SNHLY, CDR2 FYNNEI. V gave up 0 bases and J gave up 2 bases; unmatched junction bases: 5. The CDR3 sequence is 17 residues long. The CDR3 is CASSEALWTSGQETQYF. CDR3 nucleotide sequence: TGTGCCAGCAGTGAAGCGCTTTGGACTAGCGGGCAAGAGACCCAGTACTTC. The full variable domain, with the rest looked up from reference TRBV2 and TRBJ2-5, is EPEVTQTPSHQVTQMGQEVILRCVPISNHLYFYWYRQILGQKVEFLVSFYNNEISEKSEIFDDQFSVERPDGSNFTLKIRSTKLEDSAMYFCASSEALWTSGQETQYFGPGTRLLVL.

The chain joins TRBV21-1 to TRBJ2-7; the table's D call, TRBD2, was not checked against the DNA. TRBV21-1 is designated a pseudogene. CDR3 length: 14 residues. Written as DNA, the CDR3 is TGTGCCAGCAGCAGCGAGACTAGGACTTACGAGCAGTACGTC. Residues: CASSSETRTYEQYV.

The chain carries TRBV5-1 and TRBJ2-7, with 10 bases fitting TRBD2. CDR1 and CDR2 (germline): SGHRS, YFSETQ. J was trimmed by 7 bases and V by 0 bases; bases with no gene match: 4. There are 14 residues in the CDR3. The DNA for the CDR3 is TGCGCCAGCAGCTTGGGAGCGGGAGGGTGGGAGCAGTACGTC. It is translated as CASSLGAGGWEQYV.